This note documents a single T cell receptor (beta chain) sequence. The data stem from a study of blood T cell repertoires in COVID-19. Study-level information: Italy, Spain and the United States were the sources of the convalescent and acute COVID-19 samples. Sample material is recorded as cDNA or gDNA derived from T cells, B-cell-depleted T cells, or PBMCs.

How the authors handled the data: Estimation of nucleated cell counts was performed using reference gene primer amplification. Using immunoSEQ multiplex PCR, the repertoire was profiled, and TCRdb retains in-frame clones only, with some absent. The V and J calls and the clone size are those of that table, but D and trimming were determined from the DNA. The sample holds a few hundred thousand clones, roughly 90% seen once. The germline V gene has CDR1 LNHNV and CDR2 YYDKDF (reference sequence). V dropped 1 base and J dropped 8; count of bases not matched to a gene: 8. This CDR3 spans 15 amino acids. The chain joins TRBV15 to TRBJ1-2, with TRBD1 matching 9 bases. This sequence was found in a human donor in a cohort sampled during active COVID-19. Sequenced sample: peripheral blood. In DNA, the CDR3 is TGTGCCACCAGCAGAGCGGAAGCGACAGGGGGGGGCTACACCTTC. It is translated as CATSRAEATGGGYTF.